The present T cell receptor (beta chain) was sequenced within a study of blood T cells in healthy people across ages. Study background: Through template switching, about one barcoded beta molecule was captured per two T cells, as measured in model experiments. Whole-study findings and limits: Investigators viewed diversity estimates from one million T cells as underestimates, the study reported. Naive T cell percentage strongly correlated with TCR beta diversity.

Trimming cost V 3 bases and J 9 bases, with 2 bases left between them. Germline V gene lookup returns CDR1 SNHLY and CDR2 FYNNEI. The CDR3 is 9 residues long. It was with a sample-barcoded 5' primer and a J-beta primer mix that a second PCR of about 6 to 12 cycles was run. Each of the cDNA molecules was tagged by a template-switch adaptor with 12 random nucleotides. TCRdb re-analysed the 5' RACE reads in MiXCR, keeping a single row per CDR3 protein. The table records 1.5 million to 2 million distinct CDR3 sequences, around half of them present only once. Note on this clonotype: What it recognizes is unknown.

The chain employs TRBV2 and TRBJ1-2; D not resolved. The sequencing sample was made of blood. The receptor was isolated from a woman in her forties in good health. The CDR3 loop reads CASSDSYTF. CDR3 bases: TGTGCCAGCAGTGATAGCTACACCTTC.